This T cell receptor (beta chain) derives from a study of blood T cell repertoires in COVID-19. Study as a whole: Acute and convalescent COVID-19 samples came from the United States, Italy and Spain. PBMCs, B-cell-depleted T cells, or T cells were the source of the cDNA or gDNA that made up the material.

Enrollees, about 18 to 95 years old, lived in 24 US areas. Resolution of symptoms, clearance, or two negative PCRs was present in recovered Cohort 3 donors. Assay: immunoSEQ multiplex PCR; the TCRdb copy retains only in-frame clones and omits some. The repertoire has 200,000 to 250,000 clones, approximately 80% of them found once; the top ten carry about 1.8%. The length of the CDR3 is 15 residues. CDR1 and CDR2 (germline): LNHDA, SQIVND (reference sequence). V lost 2 bases, J lost 0 bases, and 11 bases lay in between. The V call is TRBV19, the J call TRBJ2-7; a possible D gene is TRBD2 (6 bases). The clonotype was recovered from a man in his 60s who had recovered from COVID-19. Sequences were obtained from PBMCs or T cells enriched from blood (not recorded which). The CDR3 loop is CASSIIPGGSYEQYF. The CDR3 DNA sequence: TGTGCCAGTAGTATAATCCCCGGGGGCTCCTACGAGCAGTACTTC.